The 28 T cell receptor beta chains presented below share a single source sample, sequenced in a study of blood T cell repertoires in COVID-19. Method: immunoSEQ multiplex PCR; TCRdb's copy keeps in-frame clones and lacks some. The repertoire holds 350,000 to 450,000 clones, with approximately 86% as singletons. The material sequenced was peripheral blood. These receptors were obtained from a woman between 55 and 75 years old with COVID-19, enrolled during active disease.

The chain carries TRBV7-3 and TRBJ2-1; tentative D call: TRBD2 (6 bases). Germline V gene lookup returns CDR1 SGHTA and CDR2 FQGTGA. The CDR3 length is 13 residues. Trimming left V 3 bases short and J 5 bases short, with 8 bases between. The CDR3 here is CASSLTRNNEQFF. The CDR3 bases are TGTGCCAGCAGCTTGACTAGAAACAATGAGCAGTTCTTC. The whole variable domain, filled in from reference TRBV7-3 and TRBJ2-1, reads GAGVSQTPSNKVTEKGKYVELRCDPISGHTALYWYRQSLGQGPEFLIYFQGTGAADDSGLPNDRFFAVRPEGSVSTLKIQRTERGDSAVYLCASSLTRNNEQFFGPGTRLTVL.

V usage is TRBV12-3 or TRBV12-4 and J usage is TRBJ2-7; D ambiguous. The V gene lost 7 bases and the J gene lost 0 bases, with 7 bases spanning the gap. The CDR3 is 12 residues long. The CDR3 DNA reads as TGTGCCAGCAAGGCAGGCTCCTACGAGCAGTACTTC. Its protein is CASKAGSYEQYF.

On this clone: One end of the junction varies from germline; a read error may be responsible. The chain carries TRBV4-2 and TRBJ1-4; TRBD1 is a possible D gene (5 bases). This CDR3 is built from 15 residues. In germline, CDR1 is LGHNA, CDR2 YNFKEQ. This CDR3 reads CASSKESGVGEKLFF. DNA of the CDR3: TGTGCCAGCAGCAAAGAATCGGGGGTCGGTGAAAAACTGTTTTTT.

The V gene is TRBV11-3, the J gene TRBJ2-2, with TRBD1 as a possible D gene (5 bases). The V end was cut by 6 bases, the J end by 3 bases, with 14 bases between. This CDR3 comprises 15 residues. CDR1 and CDR2 from the germline V gene are SGHNT and YENEEA. Written as DNA, the CDR3 is TGTGCCAGCAGTTCAAGCAGGGTGGACACCGGGGAGCTGTTTTTT. This sequence encodes CASSSSRVDTGELFF.

V is TRBV2 and J is TRBJ1-6; 8 bases align to TRBD1. The CDR3 consists of 14 residues. Germline CDR1 and CDR2: SNHLY and FYNNEI. The V and J ends lost 3 bases and 10 bases, in that order; junction bases with no gene match: 5. CDR3 coding DNA: TGTGCCAGCAGTGAGCAGGGGGCTCAGTCACCCCTCCACTTT. It encodes CASSEQGAQSPLHF. Using reference TRBV2 and TRBJ1-6 for the parts outside the CDR3, the full variable domain is EPEVTQTPSHQVTQMGQEVILRCVPISNHLYFYWYRQILGQKVEFLVSFYNNEISEKSEIFDDQFSVERPDGSNFTLKIRSTKLEDSAMYFCASSEQGAQSPLHFGNGTRLTVT.

The chain links TRBV6-4 to TRBJ2-1; 10 nucleotides agree with TRBD2. The germline CDR1 and CDR2 sequences are MRHNA and SNTAGT. The V gene end was trimmed by 7 bases and the J gene end by 6 bases; junction bases not matched to a gene: 12. The CDR3 spans 16 residues. This chain's CDR3 is CASNPSGGASPNEQFF. DNA of the CDR3: TGTGCCAGCAACCCGAGCGGGGGGGCTAGTCCCAATGAGCAGTTCTTC.

This clone was counted a few times. J is TRBJ2-7 and V is TRBV19, with D perhaps TRBD1 (6 bases). CDR3 length equals 15 residues. CDR1 is LNHDA and CDR2 is SQIVND in the germline V gene (reference sequence). Deletions cut 5 bases from V and 0 bases from J, with 14 bases between. In DNA, the CDR3 is TGTGCCAGTAGTCGGGTGGGGGCGGCCTCCTACGAGCAGTACTTC. Its protein is CASSRVGAASYEQYF.

The chain joins TRBV18 to TRBJ1-5; D unresolved. The length of the CDR3 is 13 residues. Deletions cut 3 bases from V and 0 bases from J, with 3 bases between. The germline gives CDR1 KGHSH, CDR2 LQKENI. In DNA, the CDR3 is TGTGCCAGCTCACCCATTAGCAATCAGCCCCAGCATTTT. Translated, it gives CASSPISNQPQHF.

The chain joins TRBV6-5 to TRBJ1-1; D is perhaps TRBD1 (6 bases). The V gene's germline CDR1 is MNHEY and CDR2 SVGAGI. This CDR3 region has 16 residues. V gave up 4 bases and J gave up 6 bases, with 21 bases separating them. The CDR3 reads CASSSDLRGGIAEAFF. In DNA form, the CDR3 reads TGTGCCAGCAGTTCTGACCTCAGGGGAGGGATCGCTGAAGCTTTCTTT.

The chain has TRBV11-2 and TRBJ2-5, with D perhaps matching TRBD1 (5 bases). The CDR3 is 14 amino acids. Trimming shortened V by 5 bases and J by 1 base, and 11 bases separated the two germline ends. Germline V CDR1 and CDR2: SGHAT, FQNNGV. The CDR3 DNA follows: TGTGCCAGCAGCCACCTAGGGGCCCAAGAGACCCAGTACTTC. This translates into CASSHLGAQETQYF.

The chain is built from TRBV7-6 and TRBJ1-3; D unclear. The CDR3 covers 14 residues. Trimming took 5 bases from V and 2 from J, leaving 10 bases between them. Germline CDR1 reads SGHVS; CDR2 reads FNYEAQ. The CDR3 DNA is TGTGCCAGCAGCCCGGTCGCCCCTGGAAACACCATATATTTT. It codes for CASSPVAPGNTIYF.

The genes are TRBV10-2 and TRBJ1-4, with D possibly matching TRBD1 (5 bases). V was trimmed by 2 bases and J by 8 bases, leaving 12 bases between them. The CDR3 runs to 14 residues. Looked up from germline, CDR1 is WSHSY and CDR2 is SAAADI. CDR3 coding DNA: TGCGCCAGCAGTGAGAGGGGCCGGGCCGAAAAACTGTTTTTT. As protein: CASSERGRAEKLFF.

The chain employs TRBV28 and TRBJ2-1; TRBD2 matches at 11 bases. V trimming: 11 bases; J trimming: 10 bases; junction bases outside the gene matches: 13. This CDR3 has 14 residues. The germline V gene has CDR1 MDHEN and CDR2 SYDVKM. The CDR3 bases are TGTGCCTCAGGGGTAGCGGGGGGGCCCAAGGAGCAGTTCTTC. It yields the protein CASGVAGGPKEQFF.

The chain joins TRBV5-1 to TRBJ1-4; D is ambiguous. The germline gives CDR1 SGHRS, CDR2 YFSETQ. V was pared by 1 base and J by 1 base, with 11 bases between. The length of the CDR3 is 16 residues. Here the CDR3 DNA reads TGCGCCAGCAGCTTGTCCCTACAGAAAACTAATGAAAAACTGTTTTTT. Amino acids: CASSLSLQKTNEKLFF.

The gene calls are TRBV6-5 and TRBJ2-2, with a weak D call TRBD2 (6 bases). Looked up from germline, CDR1 is MNHEY and CDR2 is SVGAGI. The CDR3 spans 15 residues. The V end was cut by 4 bases, the J end by 4 bases, with 13 bases between. The CDR3 loop reads CASSWIGRTTGELFF. Written as DNA, the CDR3 is TGTGCCAGCAGTTGGATAGGGAGGACCACCGGGGAGCTGTTTTTT.

This rearrangement joins TRBV29-1 to TRBJ2-7, with 10 bases matching TRBD1. Germline CDR1 is SQVTM and CDR2 is ANQGSEA. This CDR3 is 15 amino acids long. V gave up 6 bases and J gave up 2 bases; unmatched junction bases: 10. The CDR3 DNA reads TGCAGCGTCGCCAGTGCCGACAGGGGGCCCTACGAGCAGTACTTC. Translating it yields CSVASADRGPYEQYF.

In this sample, this clone turned up once. This chain connects TRBV11-3 to TRBJ2-7; TRBD2 matches at 7 bases. V lost 3 bases, J lost 4 bases, and 0 bases stayed unmatched. The CDR3 is 12 residues long. Germline V gene sequence: CDR1 SGHNT, CDR2 YENEEA. CDR3 nucleotide sequence: TGTGCCAGCAGCTTCGGGGGGTACGAGCAGTACTTC. Its translation: CASSFGGYEQYF. Full variable domain (outside the CDR3, taken from reference TRBV11-3 and TRBJ2-7): EAGVVQSPRYKIIEKKQPVAFWCNPISGHNTLYWYLQNLGQGPELLIRYENEEAVDDSQLPKDRFSAERLKGVDSTLKIQPAELGDSAVYLCASSFGGYEQYFGPGTRLTVT.

This clone was counted a few times. V is TRBV6-5 and J is TRBJ2-3; 10 nucleotides line up with TRBD1. The CDR3 extends over 14 amino acids. Trimming at V came to 7 bases and at J to 3 bases, leaving 4 bases not matched to a gene. Germline CDR1 MNHEY, CDR2 SVGAGI. This CDR3 reads CASMDRGETDTQYF. The CDR3 bases are TGTGCCAGCATGGACAGGGGGGAGACAGATACGCAGTATTTT.

The rearrangement uses TRBV21-1 and TRBJ2-7; the table's TRBD2 call for D was not verified on the DNA. TRBV21-1 is labeled a pseudogene. The CDR3 extends over 15 amino acids. DNA of the CDR3: TGTGCCAGCAGCAACACGGGGGAGGGTCTCTACGAGCAGTACTTC. This sequence encodes CASSNTGEGLYEQYF.

The J gene is TRBJ1-2, the V gene TRBV5-1; TRBD1 agrees at 7 bases. Germline CDR1 reads SGHRS; CDR2 reads YFSETQ. J gave up 4 bases and V 0 bases, and 6 bases lay outside the gene matches. The CDR3 runs 15 residues. CDR3 DNA: TGCGCCAGCAGCTTGGAAGCGACAGGGTCCTATGGCTACACCTTC. Residues: CASSLEATGSYGYTF.

The V call is TRBV30, the J call TRBJ2-3; 12 bases agree with TRBD2. The CDR3 runs to 20 residues. CDR1 and CDR2 from the germline V gene are GTSNPN and SVGIG (reference sequence). The V segment lost 3 bases and the J segment 2 bases; nucleotides outside the gene matches: 18. The CDR3 loop reads CAWRKYSLAGGSQLTDTQYF. CDR3 sequence (DNA): TGTGCCTGGAGAAAATACTCCCTAGCGGGGGGGTCTCAACTCACAGATACGCAGTATTTT.

This clone was seen more than once but under ten times. The rearrangement joins TRBV5-1 to TRBJ1-5; a weak D match, TRBD1 (6 bases). CDR3 size: 15 residues. In germline, CDR1 is SGHRS, CDR2 YFSETQ. V was pared by 3 bases and J by 0 bases, with 10 bases between. For the CDR3, the DNA is TGCGCCAGCAGCTGGGGGCCTTATAGCAATCAGCCCCAGCATTTT. Its translation is CASSWGPYSNQPQHF.

Turning to this clone: This sample includes further DNA sequences coding for the same CDR3. The rearrangement uses TRBV7-3 and TRBJ2-5, with D maybe TRBD1 (6 bases). Between the trimmed V and J ends, which lost 2 bases and 4 bases, there was a span of 8 bases. There are 13 residues in the CDR3. Germline V CDR1 and CDR2: SGHTA, FQGTGA. The CDR3 loop is CASSLQGSETQYF. CDR3 coding DNA: TGTGCCAGCAGCTTACAGGGGTCAGAGACCCAGTACTTC.

The V call is TRBV3-1 (or the pseudogene TRBV3-2), the J call TRBJ1-2; maybe TRBD1 (5 bases). V was cut by 8 bases and J by 2 bases, with 12 bases left in between. This CDR3 spans 13 amino acids. CDR1 and CDR2 from the germline V gene are LGHDT and YNNKEL (reference sequence). In nucleotides, the CDR3 is TGTGCCAGCTGTCCGTCAGGGAACTATGGCTACACCTTC. Protein: CASCPSGNYGYTF.

The chain is built from TRBV27 and TRBJ2-7; 9 nucleotides match TRBD1. The junction had 14 bases not matched to a gene; V was cut back by 5 bases and J by 3 bases. The CDR3 sequence is 17 residues long. Germline loops: CDR1 MNHEY, CDR2 SMNVEV (reference sequence). Here the CDR3 DNA reads TGTGCCAGCAGTATGATTATGGGGACAGGGCCTAGCTACGAGCAGTACTTC. Amino acids: CASSMIMGTGPSYEQYF.

The rearrangement joins TRBV3-1 (or the pseudogene TRBV3-2) to TRBJ2-6; no definite D call. Germline-derived CDR1 and CDR2 are LGHDT and YNNKEL (reference sequence). V was shortened by 4 bases and J by 2 bases, with 3 bases between the two germline ends. This CDR3 spans 13 amino acids. The CDR3 DNA reads TGTGCCAGCAGCCCAACTGGGGCCAACGTCCTGACTTTC. It yields the protein CASSPTGANVLTF.

Here the CDR3 reads CASSLEGRVGQPQHF. Written as DNA, the CDR3 is TGTGCCAGCAGTTTAGAGGGCCGGGTCGGCCAGCCCCAGCATTTT. The chain joins TRBV27 to TRBJ1-5, with no clear D. The CDR3 runs 15 residues. V was shortened by 2 bases and J by 7 bases, with 15 bases between the two germline ends. Germline loops: CDR1 MNHEY, CDR2 SMNVEV (reference sequence).

This chain joins TRBV6-5 and TRBJ2-7; 15 bases map to TRBD2. Germline-derived CDR1 and CDR2 are MNHEY and SVGAGI. The CDR3 spans 15 residues. J lost 6 bases, V lost 7 bases, and 7 bases had no gene match. The CDR3 DNA is TGTGCCAGCAAAGGGACTAGCGGGGGGAAGCGCGAGCAGTACTTC. Encoded protein: CASKGTSGGKREQYF.